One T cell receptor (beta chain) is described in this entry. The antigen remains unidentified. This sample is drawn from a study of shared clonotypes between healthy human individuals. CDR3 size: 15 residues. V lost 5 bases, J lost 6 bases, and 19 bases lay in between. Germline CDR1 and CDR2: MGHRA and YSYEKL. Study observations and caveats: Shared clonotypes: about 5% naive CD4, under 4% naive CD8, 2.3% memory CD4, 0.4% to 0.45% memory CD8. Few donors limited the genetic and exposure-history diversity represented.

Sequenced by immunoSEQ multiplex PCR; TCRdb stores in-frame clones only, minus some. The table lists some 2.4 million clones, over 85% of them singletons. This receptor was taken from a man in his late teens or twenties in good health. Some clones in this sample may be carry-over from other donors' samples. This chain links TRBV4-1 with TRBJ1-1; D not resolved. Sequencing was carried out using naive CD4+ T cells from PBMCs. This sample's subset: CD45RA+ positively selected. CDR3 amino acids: CASSLPRPGRAEAFF. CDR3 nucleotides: TGCGCCAGCAGCTTGCCCCGACCCGGCCGCGCTGAAGCTTTCTTT.